Here is one TCR beta chain with its context. Its target antigen remains unknown. Base qualities are missing; no much larger clone stands one base away. This entry is derived from a study of T cells in Graves' hyperthyroidism and ophthalmopathy (dated by TCRdb to about 2019). General notes on the study: To identify TCR V-J signatures that set the groups apart, the researchers used a discovery cohort of about a hundred patients, made up of fewer than 50 with Graves' ophthalmopathy and 57 with stable Graves' hyperthyroidism. The paper reports TCR Vbeta CDR3 sequencing of some 140 peripheral blood samples: under 45 ophthalmopathy, 75 to 80 hyperthyroidism and 17 progressor patients. After blood sampling, hyperthyroidism patients were treated with methimazole at a starting dose of 30 mg daily, and ophthalmopathy patients were treated with high-dose intravenous methylprednisolone. In roughly six Graves' hyperthyroidism patients, the study also compared T-cell repertoires from thyroid tissue with T-cell repertoires from blood. Prospective prediction of ophthalmopathy was tested in an independent validation cohort consisting of some 19 hyperthyroidism patients and some 16 patients who later progressed to ophthalmopathy. The roughly 90 discovery patients were divided at random into training and test sets in a 7:3 ratio. General conclusions and limits of the study: In validation, the model predicted progression to ophthalmopathy with approximately 71% sensitivity and 72.22% specificity, a median of around six months before onset. No statistical method was used to fix the sample size in advance, and group allocation was not hidden from the investigators. Most expanded thyroid clonotypes (frequency above 0.001) were also found in blood, which suggests that blood repertoires may mirror thyroid immune responses. A model built on a 13 V-J signature distinguished ophthalmopathy from stable hyperthyroidism, reaching over 85% sensitivity and about 81% specificity in cross-validation and 80%/75% in testing.

A patient counted as having stable Graves' hyperthyroidism if no progression to ophthalmopathy occurred over 18 months of follow-up. The hyperthyroidism patients were between 18 and 65 years old and newly diagnosed, with a disease duration of less than 2 months. Any patient with an uncontrolled infection, another autoimmune disease, pregnancy or lactation was excluded. Clinical symptoms, serum thyroxine and TRAb, thyroid ultrasound, and orbital computed tomography formed the basis for the diagnoses. Total RNA was extracted with Trizol reagent, and quality was checked on an Agilent 2100 Bioanalyzer. CDR1 and CDR2 (SGHRS, YFSETQ) derive from the germline V gene. Including the terminal cysteine and phenylalanine, the CDR3 comprises 15 residues. Here the CDR3 DNA is all that survives: 45 bases in frame from base 1. The junction carries 18 bases between V and J, which are trimmed by 4 bases and 8 bases respectively.

The TCR beta CDR3 regions were amplified from RNA transcripts. A first-round RT-PCR of the TCR CDR3 used the HTBI primer set with the Qiagen OneStep RT-PCR kit. Libraries were constructed in a second round of multiplex PCR, after which size selection and purification were carried out. The libraries were sequenced on an Illumina HiSeq2000 using paired-end 100 bp reads. Per the authors' processing: SOAPnuke was used to process the raw data, throwing out any read that contained adapters or uncalled bases, had a mean Phred below 15, or lacked an exact constant-primer or identifier match. High-quality paired reads were merged using COPE v1.2.5, and each unique nucleotide sequence was defined as a clonotype. MiTCR v1.1 was used to align the clonotypes against IMGT TRBV, TRBD and TRBJ reference segments. The analysis included only V-J combinations with a frequency above 0.0001, which together covered more than 98% of the repertoires. The TCS score was defined as the ratio of F50 (clonal expansion) to E x V (chaos), calculated using BLOSUM62-based TCRdist between CDR3 peptides within each V-J. Welch's t-statistics and random forest reduced fewer than 550 V-J features to roughly 13, which were used in a naive Bayes classifier (R e1071). TCRdb's own reprocessing of the public reads used fastp at Q25 and MiXCR and kept productive beta chains. Rows merge per CDR3 protein into single entries with the most common DNA and genes. V and J calls and clone size were set by TCRdb, not the authors. For this sample there are just over 550,000 distinct CDR3 sequences; more than 45% appear just once. 8.2% of the sample goes to the ten largest clones.

This receptor chain uses TRBV5-1 and TRBJ1-4; no D gene is confidently identified. The sample comprised peripheral blood or thyroid tissue (not recorded which). This TCR was sampled from a woman younger than 30 with Graves' hyperthyroidism. Donor details come from another sample of the same person, matched by shared clones. At the DNA level, the sequence is TGCGCCAGCAGCAGAGACGGGAACCGGGGAGAAAAACTGTTTTTT. It translates to CASSRDGNRGEKLFF. Extended through the reference TRBV5-1 and TRBJ1-4 proteins, this CDR3 yields the full variable domain: KAGVTQTPRYLIKTRGQQVTLSCSPISGHRSVSWYQQTPGQGLQFLFEYFSETQRNKGNFPGRFSGRQFSNSRSEMNVSTLELGDSALYLCASSRDGNRGEKLFFGSGTQLSVL.